One and the same sample provided the 5 T cell receptor beta chains below, sequenced in a study of control samples from healthy donors and cancer patients. The table came from immunoSEQ multiplex PCR; TCRdb's copy has only in-frame clones and leaves some out. The repertoire holds 100,000 or so clones, with roughly 80% as singletons. Sequencing used blood. The receptor source for this set is a woman aged 45-60 years in good health.

The chain combines TRBV6-5 with TRBJ2-1; D remains unclear. CDR3 length equals 11 residues. The germline V gene has CDR1 MNHEY and CDR2 SVGAGI. V was pared by 8 bases and J by 10 bases, with 12 bases between. CDR3: CASRKAGEQFF. The CDR3 DNA reads as TGTGCCAGCCGCAAAGCCGGCGAGCAGTTCTTC.

CDR3 residues: CASSLNPGQGLETQYF. The CDR3 nucleotides read TGTGCCAGCAGCTTAAATCCGGGACAGGGTTTAGAGACCCAGTACTTC. V gene TRBV11-2 combines with J gene TRBJ2-5, with 9 nucleotides matching TRBD1. V lost 2 bases and J lost 4; bases outside the gene matches: 8. CDR1 SGHAT and CDR2 FQNNGV come from the germline V gene. CDR3 size: 16 residues.

This chain joins TRBV6-6 and TRBJ2-1, with D possibly being TRBD1 (5 bases). Deletions cut 7 bases from V and 5 bases from J, with 12 bases between. The CDR3 consists of 13 residues. Per the germline V gene, CDR1 is MNHNY and CDR2 is SVGAGI (reference sequence). The CDR3 loop reads CASTSQGHNEQFF. In nucleotides, the CDR3 is TGTGCCAGCACGTCGCAGGGCCACAATGAGCAGTTCTTC.

This clone was detected only a few times. The sample has other DNA sequences that encode this CDR3 too. V gene TRBV11-2 combines with J gene TRBJ2-5, with TRBD2 matching over 8 bases. CDR1 and CDR2 from the germline V gene are SGHAT and FQNNGV. There are 13 residues in the CDR3. V trimming: 3 bases; J trimming: 5 bases; junction bases outside the gene matches: 2. The CDR3 here is CASSFSGEETQYF. In DNA form, the CDR3 reads TGTGCCAGCAGCTTTAGCGGGGAGGAGACCCAGTACTTC.

The gene calls are TRBV11-2 and TRBJ1-3, with a tentative D call TRBD1 (5 bases). V lost 8 bases and J lost 0, with 20 bases in between. Looked up from germline, CDR1 is SGHAT and CDR2 is FQNNGV. The CDR3 is 17 amino acids. This chain's CDR3 is CASAGLYFNLSGNTIYF. CDR3 nucleotides: TGTGCCAGCGCGGGGCTTTACTTCAACCTCTCTGGAAACACCATATATTTT.